The rows below give T cell receptor beta chains drawn from one sample of a study of T cell repertoires in cytomegalovirus infection. TCRdb re-called the reads through MiXCR, storing one row per CDR3 protein. Of roughly 250,000 distinct CDR3 sequences in the sample, roughly 22% were seen once. Specimen: CD8+ T cells from PBMCs. The receptors stem from a human donor in good health (CMV status not recorded). Some clones in this sample may be carry-over from other donors' samples. Each CDR3 is given without its conserved first and last residue. The order of the fields is CDR3 length, J gene, V gene, CDR3 protein.

13 TRBJ2-7 TRBV20-1 SARNPGQGNYEQY
12 TRBJ2-7 TRBV4-2 ASSWGTAAYEQY
11 TRBJ1-1 TRBV14 ASSPFKNTEAF
18 TRBJ2-2 TRBV6-6 ASSYDSWGVGPTNTGELF
13 TRBJ2-1 TRBV7-2 ASSATSGKNNEQF
13 TRBJ2-7 TRBV7-2 ASSGPGQVSYEQY
13 TRBJ2-6 TRBV28 ASSFLGAGANVLT
12 TRBJ2-3 TRBV11-3 ASSSRTRPDTQY
10 TRBJ2-7 TRBV2 ASRSPPVEQY
11 TRBJ2-7 TRBV5-5 ASSFGSTGEQY
11 TRBJ2-7 TRBV7-6 ASSQTPLGEQY
14 TRBJ2-5 TRBV13 ASSLIEGFPQETQY
12 TRBJ2-1 TRBV2 ASRSGASYNEQF
14 TRBJ2-7 TRBV29-1 SVGMATSGRPYEQY
11 TRBJ2-7 TRBV24-1 ATSDTEKGEQY
11 TRBJ2-1 TRBV5-6 ASSDGLDNEQF
14 TRBJ1-1 TRBV4-1 ASKSTTGSLNTEAF
14 TRBJ2-3 TRBV12-3/TRBV12-4 ASSPRWDGSTDTQY
11 TRBJ1-1 TRBV12-3/TRBV12-4 ASSAMERTEAF
12 TRBJ2-7 TRBV12-3/TRBV12-4 ASREGTAAYEQY
12 TRBJ1-5 TRBV19 ASSTFEGNQPQH
13 TRBJ2-7 TRBV2 ASSEGSSGVYEQY
14 TRBJ1-2 TRBV4-1 ASSQDRGGQYYGYT
14 TRBJ2-5 TRBV5-4 ASFSWTSGPQETQY
13 TRBJ1-1 TRBV5-1 ASSLRVLGYTEAF
10 TRBJ2-7 TRBV7-9 ASGGTSYEQY
13 TRBJ2-2 TRBV2 ASSEFSGNTGELF
12 TRBJ2-3 TRBV6-5 ASSYAGGADTQY
12 TRBJ2-4 TRBV28 ASSPRLSGNIQY
12 TRBJ2-1 TRBV7-6 ASSARDPYNEQF
12 TRBJ2-5 TRBV7-2 ASSSSGPQETQY
12 TRBJ2-5 TRBV6-5 ASSYSTGIETQY
15 TRBJ2-7 TRBV5-1 ASSLSTMAGGSYEQY
10 TRBJ1-2 TRBV12-3/TRBV12-4 ASSTGNYGYT
13 TRBJ2-7 TRBV7-9 ASSRLPAGGDEQY
9 TRBJ1-1 TRBV29-1 SVTENTEAF
15 TRBJ1-2 TRBV2 ASSGGLNKFEGYGYT
12 TRBJ1-2 TRBV2 ASLGQGADYGYT
17 TRBJ2-1 TRBV15 ATSRPRSLAGGFVDEQF
15 TRBJ2-3 TRBV10-3 AISESIGPGLADTQY
15 TRBJ1-1 TRBV28 ASSLSIHSQGWTEAF
13 TRBJ2-6 TRBV5-4 ASSLEGAGANVLT
13 TRBJ2-3 TRBV24-1 ATSDFKRDPDTQY
13 TRBJ2-1 TRBV7-9 ASSRLAGGHDEQF
14 TRBJ1-6 TRBV23-1 ASSQSCAGDNSPLH
11 TRBJ1-1 TRBV5-6 ASSWTDLTEAF
12 TRBJ2-7 TRBV20-1 SAGMGQGSYEQY
12 TRBJ1-1 TRBV5-1 ASSLVAGNTEAF
13 TRBJ2-1 TRBV24-1 ATSDLSEGKNEQF
15 TRBJ2-2 TRBV7-2 ASSSYVRGRNTGELF